This TCR beta chain stems from a study of blood T cell repertoires in COVID-19. Overall study context: Specimens from acute and convalescent COVID-19 originated in the United States, Italy and Spain. In each case, the material was cDNA or gDNA derived from T cells, B-cell-depleted T cells, or PBMCs.

This CDR3 is 15 amino acids long. CDR1 is SGHVS, CDR2 FQNEAQ, per germline. V was clipped by 5 bases and J by 4 bases; unmatched bases: 8. In the authors' workflow: Amplification with reference gene primers provided the estimates of nucleated cell counts. Repertoires were generated with immunoSEQ multiplex PCR, while TCRdb's copy carries only in-frame clones and drops some. Clone size and V and J calls were adopted from that table, with D and trimming inferred from the DNA. The top ten hold 4% to 5.5% of the sample, which has more than 45,000 clones, approximately 87% seen once. The sequenced sample was peripheral blood. The origin of this receptor is a man in his forties with active COVID-19. The chain carries TRBV7-8 and TRBJ2-5; 9 nucleotides align to TRBD1. The CDR3 DNA sequence: TGTGCCAGCAGCGAATCCGGGACAGGGACAGAGACCCAGTACTTC. The encoded protein is CASSESGTGTETQYF.